The sequence of this TCR beta chain was determined in a study of shared clonotypes between healthy human individuals. The method was immunoSEQ multiplex PCR; TCRdb's version includes in-frame clones alone and lacks a portion of them. The sample lists some 2 million clones; about 95% were seen once. Germline loops: CDR1 MNHEY, CDR2 SMNVEV (reference sequence). V was cut by 1 base and J by 8 bases, with 15 bases left in between. This CDR3 comprises 15 residues. The sample holds one count of this clone. Terminally differentiated effector memory CD45RA+ cells were left out of the naive CD8 fraction, which was CD45RO-negative and positively selected for CCR7.

This receptor was identified in a young man in good health. The sequencing input was naive CD8+ T cells sorted from blood. The chain carries TRBV27 and TRBJ2-1; D is possibly TRBD1 (5 bases). The chain's CDR3 is CASSLYPTGSDEQFF. CDR3 in DNA: TGTGCCAGCAGTTTATACCCCACAGGCTCAGATGAGCAGTTCTTC.